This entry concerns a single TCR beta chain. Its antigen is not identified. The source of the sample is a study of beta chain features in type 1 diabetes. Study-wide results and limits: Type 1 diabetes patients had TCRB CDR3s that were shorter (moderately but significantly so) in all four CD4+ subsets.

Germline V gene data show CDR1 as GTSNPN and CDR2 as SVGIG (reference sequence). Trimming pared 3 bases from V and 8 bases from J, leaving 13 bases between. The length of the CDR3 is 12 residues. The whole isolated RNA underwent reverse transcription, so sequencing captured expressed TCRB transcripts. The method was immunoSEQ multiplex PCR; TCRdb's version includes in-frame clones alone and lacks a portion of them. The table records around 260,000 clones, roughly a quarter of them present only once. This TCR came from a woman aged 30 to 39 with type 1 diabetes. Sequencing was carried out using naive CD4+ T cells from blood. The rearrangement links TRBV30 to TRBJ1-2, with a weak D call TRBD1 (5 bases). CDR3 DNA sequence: TGTGCCTGGAGAACGGTTGGGGGGGGCTACACCTTC. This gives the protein CAWRTVGGGYTF.